The present T cell receptor (beta chain) was sequenced within a study of control samples from healthy donors and cancer patients. Method: immunoSEQ multiplex PCR; TCRdb's copy keeps in-frame clones and lacks some. The table shows some 150,000 clones, with about 90% occurring only once. The CDR3 length is 12 residues. V was pared by 1 base and J by 11 bases, with 9 bases between. The germline gives CDR1 GTSNPN, CDR2 SVGIG (reference sequence). This sequence was found in a man aged 18 to 35 in good health. Sequenced material: blood. The rearrangement links TRBV30 to TRBJ1-6; no reliable D call. The CDR3 DNA follows: TGTGCCTGGAGTGATGCGACAACACCCCTCCACTTT. Translating gives CAWSDATTPLHF. Combining the CDR3 with reference TRBV30 and TRBJ1-6 gives the whole variable domain SQTIHQWPATLVQPVGSPLSLECTVEGTSNPNLYWYRQAAGRGLQLLFYSVGIGQISSEVPQNLSASRPQDRQFILSSKKLLLSDSGFYLCAWSDATTPLHFGNGTRLTVT.